The entry below gives a single T cell receptor (beta chain) sequence along with its context. Its antigen is still unknown. The sample comes from a study of blood T cells in healthy people across ages. Germline-derived CDR1 and CDR2 are SGHTA and FQGNSA. Trimming left V 1 base short and J 8 bases short, with 17 bases between. CDR3 length: 15 residues. Points from the study as a whole: Higher diversity and more naive CD4+ cells were features of long-lived donors, compared to aged donors.

The individuals who served as donors were healthy Caucasians living in Russia, aged roughly 6 to 90. At least 5.5 micrograms of total RNA were extracted per sample. Primers used in a second PCR of about 6 to 11 cycles were a sample-barcoded 5' primer and a J-beta primer mix. Template switching added a 12-random-nucleotide identifier to every cDNA molecule. Via MiXCR, TCRdb re-called the 5' RACE reads, giving one row per CDR3 protein. The table lists about 1.7 million distinct CDR3 sequences, 28% of them singletons. The J gene is TRBJ1-2, the V gene TRBV7-2, with D possibly matching TRBD1 (5 bases). The sample consisted of blood. This TCR was recovered from a woman in her twenties or thirties in good health. The CDR3 reads CASSLDGRVVRGYTF. The DNA of the CDR3 is TGTGCCAGCAGCTTAGATGGCAGGGTAGTAAGGGGCTACACCTTC. Full variable domain (remainder filled in from reference TRBV7-2 and TRBJ1-2): GAGVSQSPSNKVTEKGKDVELRCDPISGHTALYWYRQSLGQGLEFLIYFQGNSAPDKSGLPSDRFSAERTGGSVSTLTIQRTQQEDSAVYLCASSLDGRVVRGYTFGSGTRLTVV.